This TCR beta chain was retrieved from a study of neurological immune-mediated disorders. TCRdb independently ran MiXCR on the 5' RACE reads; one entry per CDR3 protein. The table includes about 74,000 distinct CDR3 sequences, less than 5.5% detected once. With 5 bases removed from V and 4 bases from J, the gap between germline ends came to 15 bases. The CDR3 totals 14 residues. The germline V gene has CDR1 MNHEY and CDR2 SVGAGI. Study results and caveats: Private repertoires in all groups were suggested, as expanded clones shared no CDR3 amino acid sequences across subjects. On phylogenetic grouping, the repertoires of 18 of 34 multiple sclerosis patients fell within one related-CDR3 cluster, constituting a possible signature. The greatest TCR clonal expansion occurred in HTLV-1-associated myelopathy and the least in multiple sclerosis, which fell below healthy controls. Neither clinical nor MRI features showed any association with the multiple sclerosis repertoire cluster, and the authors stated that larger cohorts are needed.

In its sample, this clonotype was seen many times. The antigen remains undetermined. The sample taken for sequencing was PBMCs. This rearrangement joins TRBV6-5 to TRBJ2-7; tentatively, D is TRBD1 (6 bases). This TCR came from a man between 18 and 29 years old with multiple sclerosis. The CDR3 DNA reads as TGTGCCAGCAGTCCCGGGGTGGGGGCTTACGAGCAGTACTTC. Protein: CASSPGVGAYEQYF.